The entry below gives a single TCR beta chain sequence along with its context. The data were taken from a study of T cell repertoires in ileal Crohn's disease. Repertoires were generated with immunoSEQ multiplex PCR, while TCRdb's copy carries only in-frame clones and drops some. The sample gives thousands of clones, 84% of which show up once; roughly 8% is in the top ten. The source material was ileal tissue. The sequence was obtained from an adult with Crohn's disease.

The CDR3 region has the DNA TGTGCCAGCATGATTCCCCAGTTTTACTACAATGAGCAGTTCTTC. Protein product: CASMIPQFYYNEQFF. This chain uses TRBV5-5 with TRBJ2-1; D not resolved. The CDR3 spans 15 residues. Germline CDR1 SGHKS, CDR2 YYEKEE (reference sequence). The ends were cut back, 6 bases at V and 3 bases at J, with 16 bases in the middle. Full variable domain (outside the CDR3, taken from reference TRBV5-5 and TRBJ2-1): DAGVTQSPTHLIKTRGQQVTLRCSPISGHKSVSWYQQVLGQGPQFIFQYYEKEERGRGNFPDRFSARQFPNYSSELNVNALLLGDSALYLCASMIPQFYYNEQFFGPGTRLTVL.